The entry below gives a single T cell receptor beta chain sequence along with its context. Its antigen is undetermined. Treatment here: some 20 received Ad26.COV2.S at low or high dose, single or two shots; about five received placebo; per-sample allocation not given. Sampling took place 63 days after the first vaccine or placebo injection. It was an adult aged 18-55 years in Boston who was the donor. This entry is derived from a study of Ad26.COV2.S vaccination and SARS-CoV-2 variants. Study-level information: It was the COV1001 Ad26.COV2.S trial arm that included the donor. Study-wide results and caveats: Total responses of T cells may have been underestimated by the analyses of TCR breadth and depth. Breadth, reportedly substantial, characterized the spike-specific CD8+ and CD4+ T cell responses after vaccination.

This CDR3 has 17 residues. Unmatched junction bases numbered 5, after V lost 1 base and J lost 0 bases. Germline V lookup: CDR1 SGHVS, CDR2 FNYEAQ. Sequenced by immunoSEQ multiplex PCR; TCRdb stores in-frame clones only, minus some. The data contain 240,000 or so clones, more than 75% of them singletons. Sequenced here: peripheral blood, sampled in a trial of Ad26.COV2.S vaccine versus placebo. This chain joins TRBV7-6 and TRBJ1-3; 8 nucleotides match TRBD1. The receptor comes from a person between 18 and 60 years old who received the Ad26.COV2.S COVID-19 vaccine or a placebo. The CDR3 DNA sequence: TGTGCCAGCAGCTTAGGGACAGGGTCCCTCTCTGGAAACACCATATATTTT. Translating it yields CASSLGTGSLSGNTIYF.